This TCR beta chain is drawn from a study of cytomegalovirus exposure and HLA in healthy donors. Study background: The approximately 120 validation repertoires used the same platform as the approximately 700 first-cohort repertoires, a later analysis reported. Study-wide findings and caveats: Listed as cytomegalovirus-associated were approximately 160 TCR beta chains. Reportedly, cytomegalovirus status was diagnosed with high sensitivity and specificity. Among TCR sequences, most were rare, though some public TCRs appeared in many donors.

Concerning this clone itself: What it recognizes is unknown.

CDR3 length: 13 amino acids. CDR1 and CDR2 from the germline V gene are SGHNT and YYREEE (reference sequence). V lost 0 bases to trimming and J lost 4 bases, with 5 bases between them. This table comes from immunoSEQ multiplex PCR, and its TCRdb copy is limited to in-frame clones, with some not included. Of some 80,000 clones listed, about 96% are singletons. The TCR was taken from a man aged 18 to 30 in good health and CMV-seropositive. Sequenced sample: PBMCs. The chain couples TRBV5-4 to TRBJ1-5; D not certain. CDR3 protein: CASSLGTNQPQHF. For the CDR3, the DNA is TGTGCCAGCAGCTTGGGGACTAATCAGCCCCAGCATTTT.